Included here is one T cell receptor beta chain sequence, with context. Its target is not known. The germline V gene has CDR1 LGHNA and CDR2 YNFKEQ. The CDR3 has 13 amino acids. The germline V and J ends were trimmed by 4 bases and 5 bases, with 12 bases remaining between them. The source of the sample is a study of lymphopenia after photon versus proton radiotherapy. Study outcomes and limitations: Post-nadir TCR diversity decline inversely tracked overall survival among those who died.

Here immunoSEQ multiplex PCR was the method, and the copy in TCRdb shows in-frame clones only, minus some. The table has fewer than 50,000 clones, about 85% seen once; the top ten hold about 2%. This sequence joins TRBV4-2 and TRBJ2-7, with D perhaps TRBD2 (7 bases). This sample comprised peripheral blood, obtained from a patient treated with photon-based radiotherapy. This TCR was sampled from a man aged 35 to 55 with gastric cancer. The CDR3 here is CASSLGGANEQYF. The DNA of the CDR3 is TGTGCCAGCAGCCTAGGGGGGGCGAACGAGCAGTACTTC.